The 27 T cell receptor beta chains below were found in one sample sequenced in a study of siplizumab effects on memory and regulatory T cells. Their specific antigens are unknown. Coculturing was carried out on the mixed lymphocyte reaction cells. It lasted about 6 days and was done at 37°C. Produced via immunoSEQ multiplex PCR; TCRdb's table is partial and in-frame only. The top ten hold 7.5% to 9% of the sample, which has about 15,000 clones, over 40% seen once. Source material: CFSE-low (dividing) CD4+ T cells sorted from an allogeneic mixed lymphocyte reaction. The receptor set was obtained from a human donor in good health; the cells came from an allogeneic mixed lymphocyte reaction. Some clones in this sample may be carry-over from other donors' samples.

A few counts support this clone. This rearrangement joins TRBV7-8 to TRBJ2-7, with 14 bases matching TRBD2. Germline V CDR1 and CDR2: SGHVS, FQNEAQ. V lost 3 bases, J lost 7 bases, and 26 bases stayed unmatched. This CDR3 region has 22 residues. The CDR3 protein is CASSFPKQGVGLAGALGGEQYF. The CDR3 coding sequence is TGTGCCAGCAGCTTCCCTAAACAGGGAGTGGGACTAGCGGGAGCCTTGGGGGGAGAGCAGTACTTC.

The chain is built from TRBV5-6 and TRBJ2-5; 10 positions match TRBD2. The ends lost 2 bases at V and 5 bases at J; junction bases unmatched: 9. Germline CDR1 and CDR2: SGHDT and YYEEEE. This CDR3 region has 16 residues. CDR3 in amino acids: CASSFRSSGGAETQYF. The CDR3 DNA follows: TGTGCCAGCAGCTTCCGTTCTAGCGGGGGAGCGGAGACCCAGTACTTC. Combining the CDR3 with reference TRBV5-6 and TRBJ2-5 gives the whole variable domain DAGVTQSPTHLIKTRGQQVTLRCSPKSGHDTVSWYQQALGQGPQFIFQYYEEEERQRGNFPDRFSGHQFPNYSSELNVNALLLGDSALYLCASSFRSSGGAETQYFGPGTRLLVL.

The chain links TRBV5-1 to TRBJ2-2, with 8 bases aligning to TRBD1. The CDR3 has 16 residues. J gave up 7 bases and V 2 bases, and 10 bases lay outside the gene matches. CDR1 is SGHRS, CDR2 YFSETQ, per germline. The CDR3 region is CASSFIARGPGGELFF. DNA for the CDR3: TGCGCCAGCAGCTTTATAGCCAGGGGGCCGGGCGGGGAGCTGTTTTTT.

A few counts support this clone. The CDR3 here is CAWTRQGLDEQYF. The CDR3 coding sequence is TGTGCCTGGACAAGGCAGGGTCTTGACGAGCAGTACTTC. V is TRBV30 and J is TRBJ2-7; perhaps TRBD1 as D (5 bases). Trimming shortened V by 4 bases and J by 5 bases, and 15 bases separated the two germline ends. Germline V gene lookup returns CDR1 GTSNPN and CDR2 SVGIG (reference sequence). The CDR3 is made up of 13 amino acids.

V is TRBV6-5 and J is TRBJ1-2, with D possibly being TRBD1 (5 bases). Germline CDR1 is MNHEY and CDR2 is SVGAGI. Trimming stripped 0 bases from V and 4 bases from J, with 9 bases between. The CDR3 length is 14 residues. The CDR3 DNA sequence: TGTGCCAGCAGTTACTCATCGGGACTCTATGGCTACACCTTC. Translating gives CASSYSSGLYGYTF.

Remarks on this clone: One end of the junction varies from germline; a read error may be responsible. DNA of the CDR3: TGTGCCAGCAGCGCGACTAGCGGGGGGGCCCAAGTGACCCAGTACTTC. Its protein product is CASSATSGGAQVTQYF. The chain has TRBV9 and TRBJ2-5; 14 bases fit TRBD2. CDR1 is SGDLS and CDR2 is YYNGEE in the germline V gene. CDR3 length equals 16 residues.

The V and J genes are TRBV7-9 and TRBJ2-2; D remains unclear. The CDR3 runs to 13 residues. V lost 7 bases to trimming and J lost 5 bases, with 11 bases between them. Germline V gene sequence: CDR1 SEHNR, CDR2 FQNEAQ (reference sequence). CDR3 nucleotides: TGTGCCAGCACCCTCCTCGAGACCGGGGAGCTGTTTTTT. It encodes CASTLLETGELFF.

This clone was recorded a few times. The rearrangement joins TRBV27 to TRBJ1-2; D is unresolved. Germline V gene data show CDR1 as MNHEY and CDR2 as SMNVEV (reference sequence). The CDR3 extends over 16 amino acids. Trimming shortened V by 6 bases and J by 2 bases, and 19 bases separated the two germline ends. CDR3 sequence: CASRNNGGIQNYGYTF. CDR3 nucleotide sequence: TGTGCCAGCAGAAATAATGGTGGCATACAAAACTATGGCTACACCTTC.

V and J are TRBV6-1 and TRBJ2-7; no firm D call. V lost 0 bases, J lost 3 bases, and 6 bases lay in between. The germline CDR1 and CDR2 sequences are MNHNS and SASEGT. The CDR3 covers 13 residues. Here the CDR3 reads CASSEARNYEQYF. CDR3 nucleotide sequence: TGTGCCAGCAGTGAAGCCCGGAACTACGAGCAGTACTTC.

This clone was observed many times. This sequence joins TRBV2 and TRBJ2-2; the D gene could be TRBD1 or TRBD2 (5 bases each). The CDR3 is 13 residues long. V was pared by 7 bases and J by 5 bases, with 11 bases between. Germline V CDR1 and CDR2: SNHLY, FYNNEI. Here the CDR3 reads CASNLGRTGELFF. The CDR3 coding sequence is TGTGCCAGCAACCTGGGACGGACCGGGGAGCTGTTTTTT. Combining the CDR3 with reference TRBV2 and TRBJ2-2 gives the whole variable domain EPEVTQTPSHQVTQMGQEVILRCVPISNHLYFYWYRQILGQKVEFLVSFYNNEISEKSEIFDDQFSVERPDGSNFTLKIRSTKLEDSAMYFCASNLGRTGELFFGEGSRLTVL.

CDR3 sequence: CASSTGGAVYEQYF. The CDR3, as DNA: TGTGCCAGCAGTACAGGGGGCGCTGTTTACGAGCAGTACTTC. The J gene is TRBJ2-7, the V gene TRBV27, with TRBD1 identical over 9 bases. CDR1 is MNHEY, CDR2 SMNVEV, per germline (reference sequence). The CDR3 contains 14 residues. V shed 5 bases and J 4 bases; nucleotides not matched to a gene: 6.

This clone was found a few times. The CDR3 here is CASKGLAGDTQYF. In nucleotides, the CDR3 is TGTGCCAGTAAGGGACTAGCGGGAGATACGCAGTATTTT. The chain recombines TRBV19 with TRBJ2-3; 12 nucleotides align to TRBD2. Per germline, CDR1 LNHDA and CDR2 SQIVND (reference sequence). The junction had 1 base not matched to a gene; V was cut back by 7 bases and J by 5 bases. This CDR3 region has 13 residues.

This clone was observed a few times. The chain carries TRBV5-1 and TRBJ2-7; 7 bases align to TRBD2. The CDR3 runs 14 residues. Germline CDR1 and CDR2: SGHRS and YFSETQ. With 2 bases clipped from V and 3 bases from J, the junction kept 5 bases outside the gene matches. CDR3 in amino acids: CASSFRLAGYEQYF. CDR3 in DNA: TGCGCCAGCAGCTTCCGACTAGCCGGCTACGAGCAGTACTTC.

The rearrangement joins TRBV7-3 to TRBJ1-5; maybe TRBD1 (5 bases). V was shortened by 3 bases and J by 4 bases, with 7 bases between the two germline ends. The CDR3 contains 13 residues. Germline V gives CDR1 SGHTA, CDR2 FQGTGA. Written as DNA, the CDR3 is TGTGCCAGCAGCTTTCGGGGGAATCAGCCCCAGCATTTT. Amino acid sequence: CASSFRGNQPQHF.

The gene calls are TRBV5-4 and TRBJ2-1; D ambiguous. Per germline, CDR1 SGHNT and CDR2 YYREEE (reference sequence). The CDR3 contains 13 residues. V lost 1 base and J 8 bases, leaving 10 bases between the germline ends. The DNA of the CDR3 is TGTGCCAGCAGCTTGTCTCCAAGTTATGAGCAGTTCTTC. Translation: CASSLSPSYEQFF.

As DNA, the CDR3 is TGTGCCAGCAGCGGAAGGGACGCCGCGGTTGTAAGCACCGGGGAGCTGTTTTTT. As protein: CASSGRDAAVVSTGELFF. The rearrangement joins TRBV9 to TRBJ2-2; tentatively, D is TRBD1 or TRBD2 (5 bases each). The germline V and J ends were trimmed by 3 bases and 4 bases, with 22 bases remaining between them. Germline V lookup: CDR1 SGDLS, CDR2 YYNGEE. CDR3 length: 18 amino acids.

The rearrangement joins TRBV5-1 to TRBJ2-7, with D perhaps TRBD2 (6 bases). V gave up 2 bases and J gave up 0 bases, with 36 bases separating them. CDR3 size: 23 residues. CDR1 is SGHRS, CDR2 YFSETQ, per germline. The CDR3 here is CASSFTPNGGDLLTVYLSYEQYF. CDR3 coding DNA: TGCGCCAGCAGCTTTACGCCTAACGGAGGGGATTTACTAACTGTTTACCTCTCCTACGAGCAGTACTTC.

The J gene is TRBJ2-1, the V gene TRBV27, with 11 bases fitting TRBD2. Germline V gene lookup returns CDR1 MNHEY and CDR2 SMNVEV (reference sequence). This CDR3 is built from 16 residues. V dropped 4 bases and J dropped 6; count of bases not matched to a gene: 8. For the CDR3, the DNA is TGTGCCAGCAGTTACCTAGCGGGAGGCTTGGGCAATGAGCAGTTCTTC. This gives the protein CASSYLAGGLGNEQFF.

This clone was seen just once. The chain has TRBV2 and TRBJ2-7; D might be TRBD1 or TRBD2, each matching 5 bases. CDR1 and CDR2 (germline): SNHLY, FYNNEI. V was pared by 5 bases and J by 0 bases, with 8 bases between. The CDR3 is made up of 13 amino acids. CDR3 in amino acids: CASSRDLSYEQYF. In nucleotides, the CDR3 is TGTGCCAGCAGTCGGGACCTCTCCTACGAGCAGTACTTC.

This clone showed up just a few times. The chain uses TRBV14 and TRBJ2-1, with 11 bases fitting TRBD2. Per the germline V gene, CDR1 is SGHDN and CDR2 is FVKESK. The CDR3 is 14 residues long. V shed 3 bases, J shed 10 bases, and the junction held 5 bases outside the gene matches. CDR3 in DNA: TGTGCCAGCAGCCAGGGACTAGCGGTTCGCGAGCAGTTCTTC. Translating it yields CASSQGLAVREQFF.

Sample share makes this clone medium-sized. The chain combines TRBV6-5 with TRBJ2-7, with D perhaps matching TRBD2 (6 bases). Per germline, CDR1 MNHEY and CDR2 SVGAGI. The CDR3 is 14 residues long. Trimming left V 5 bases short and J 1 base short, with 12 bases between. The CDR3 bases are TGTGCCAGCAGTACGTCCGGGACTTCCTACGAGCAGTACTTC. This gives the protein CASSTSGTSYEQYF.

The chain has TRBV5-5 and TRBJ2-1, with unresolved D. CDR3 length equals 15 residues. The V gene lost 0 bases and the J gene lost 6 bases, with 13 bases spanning the gap. CDR1 and CDR2 (germline): SGHKS, YYEKEE (reference sequence). CDR3 protein: CASSLDPSYFNEQFF. CDR3 sequence (DNA): TGTGCCAGCAGCTTGGATCCCTCCTACTTCAATGAGCAGTTCTTC.

A few counts support this clone. The rearrangement uses TRBV29-1 and TRBJ1-6, with D unresolved. CDR1 and CDR2 from the germline V gene are SQVTM and ANQGSEA. Trimming took off 5 bases at V and 9 bases at J, with 26 bases between the two ends. The CDR3 runs to 17 residues. For the CDR3, the DNA is TGCAGCGTTCCGACTTATAAAGCGGCAGAGTTGTCTTCACCCCTCCACTTT. Its translation: CSVPTYKAAELSSPLHF.

The chain combines TRBV7-9 with TRBJ2-5; D uncertain. The CDR3 is 11 residues long. The germline V gene has CDR1 SEHNR and CDR2 FQNEAQ (reference sequence). The germline V and J ends were trimmed by 5 bases and 7 bases, with 8 bases remaining between them. CDR3 sequence (DNA): TGTGCCAGCAGCGCCACTGCGACCCAGTACTTC. The encoded protein is CASSATATQYF.

The chain combines TRBV18 with TRBJ1-5; possibly TRBD1 for D (5 bases). Germline CDR1 is KGHSH and CDR2 is LQKENI. This CDR3 has 15 residues. Trimming took off 2 bases at V and 4 bases at J, with 12 bases between the two ends. The CDR3 region has the DNA TGTGCCAGCTCACCATCGGTTGGGGGTAATCAGCCCCAGCATTTT. The encoded protein is CASSPSVGGNQPQHF.

This sequence joins TRBV7-6 and TRBJ1-1, with no clear D. The V gene lost 1 base and the J gene lost 3 bases, with 12 bases spanning the gap. This CDR3 has 15 amino acids. Germline lookup yields CDR1 SGHVS and CDR2 FNYEAQ. The CDR3 DNA sequence: TGTGCCAGCAGCTTAGTGATTTTCGAGGACACTGAAGCTTTCTTT. The encoded protein is CASSLVIFEDTEAFF.

This clone has just one count. V is TRBV7-2 and J is TRBJ2-1; 11 bases are shared with TRBD2. Germline V CDR1 and CDR2: SGHTA, FQGNSA. This CDR3 has 16 amino acids. With 4 bases clipped from V and 6 bases from J, the junction kept 8 bases outside the gene matches. Here the CDR3 reads CASSWVAGGGGNEQFF. DNA of the CDR3: TGTGCCAGCAGCTGGGTAGCGGGAGGGGGTGGCAATGAGCAGTTCTTC.